The 31 T cell receptor beta chains in this list originate from one sample, sequenced in a study of CD8+ T cells in alopecia areata. Documented treatment: oral pan-JAK inhibitor, 5-10 mg twice daily. The sequencing template was cDNA reverse transcribed from extracted RNA. Repertoires were generated with immunoSEQ multiplex PCR, while TCRdb's copy carries only in-frame clones and drops some. The table shows about 200,000 clones, with more than 30% occurring only once. The material sequenced was CD4+ T cells sorted from blood, taken at approximately week 30, from a patient treated with tofacitinib. The receptor set was obtained from a human donor with alopecia areata.

The V gene is TRBV9, the J gene TRBJ2-3; 7 nucleotides align to TRBD2. The CDR3 runs 16 residues. CDR1 and CDR2 (germline): SGDLS, YYNGEE. V was pared by 4 bases and J by 1 base, with 9 bases of the junction left unmatched. The CDR3 region is CASSYGPSGGTDTQYF. In DNA form, the CDR3 reads TGTGCCAGCAGCTACGGGCCAAGCGGGGGCACAGATACGCAGTATTTT.

The DNA of the CDR3 is TGTGCCAGCTTCAGCCGGGGTCTGAACACTGAAGCTTTCTTT. Its translation: CASFSRGLNTEAFF. The chain couples TRBV6-5 to TRBJ1-1; no firm D call. The CDR3 runs to 14 residues. Trimming pared 8 bases from V and 0 bases from J, leaving 13 bases between. Germline-derived CDR1 and CDR2 are MNHEY and SVGAGI.

This rearrangement joins TRBV18 to TRBJ2-1, with 7 bases lining up with TRBD1. V was clipped by 2 bases and J by 4 bases; unmatched bases: 5. CDR3 length equals 15 residues. The germline gives CDR1 KGHSH, CDR2 LQKENI. The CDR3 coding sequence is TGTGCCAGCTCACCATCATCGACAGGGTACAATGAGCAGTTCTTC. Its translation is CASSPSSTGYNEQFF. Filled out from reference TRBV18 and TRBJ2-1, the complete variable domain reads NAGVMQNPRHLVRRRGQEARLRCSPMKGHSHVYWYRQLPEEGLKFMVYLQKENIIDESGMPKERFSAEFPKEGPSILRIQQVVRGDSAAYFCASSPSSTGYNEQFFGPGTRLTVL.

This clone was detected a few times. The chain has TRBV4-2 and TRBJ2-2, with no clear D. V shed 1 base and J shed 2 bases, with 11 bases lying between them. Germline CDR1 LGHNA, CDR2 YNFKEQ. The CDR3 has 16 residues. CDR3 in DNA: TGTGCCAGCAGCCAAGGGAGTACATCTAACACCGGGGAGCTGTTTTTT. Its protein is CASSQGSTSNTGELFF.

The rearrangement uses TRBV9 and TRBJ1-6; TRBD1 might be the D (5 bases). V was shortened by 4 bases and J by 6 bases, with 11 bases between the two germline ends. Germline CDR1 SGDLS, CDR2 YYNGEE. The CDR3 sequence is 14 residues long. CDR3 protein: CASSLQGINSPLHF. CDR3 coding DNA: TGTGCCAGCAGCCTTCAGGGAATTAATTCACCCCTCCACTTT.

The chain uses TRBV2 and TRBJ2-7, with 13 bases matching TRBD2. After removal of 3 bases from V and 5 bases from J, the junction contained 13 bases not matched to a gene. Germline CDR1 reads SNHLY; CDR2 reads FYNNEI. The CDR3 length is 18 residues. The CDR3 nucleotides are TGTGCCAGCAGTGATTTTTGGACTAGCGGGGGACTTGTCCACGAGCAGTACTTC. Its protein product is CASSDFWTSGGLVHEQYF.

The chain couples TRBV30 to TRBJ1-1; tentatively, D is TRBD1 (5 bases). V lost 4 bases to trimming and J lost 3 bases, with 12 bases between them. The CDR3 runs to 13 residues. Germline assignment: CDR1 GTSNPN and CDR2 SVGIG (reference sequence). The CDR3 DNA sequence: TGTGCCTGGACAGTCGGGGGTGACACTGAAGCTTTCTTT. Its translation is CAWTVGGDTEAFF.

This chain links TRBV29-1 with TRBJ2-7; 7 bases are a match to TRBD2. The CDR3 runs to 14 residues. CDR1 is SQVTM and CDR2 is ANQGSEA in the germline V gene. After removal of 7 bases from V and 1 base from J, the junction contained 10 bases not matched to a gene. The CDR3 sequence is CSALFWGGSYEQYF. The CDR3, as DNA: TGCAGCGCCCTATTTTGGGGGGGATCCTACGAGCAGTACTTC.

The V and J genes are TRBV30 and TRBJ1-2; D gene uncertain. Germline values: CDR1 GTSNPN, CDR2 SVGIG (reference sequence). The CDR3 consists of 14 residues. Trimming pared 0 bases from V and 3 bases from J, leaving 11 bases between. CDR3 protein: CAWSVGGQYYGYTF. CDR3 coding DNA: TGTGCCTGGAGTGTCGGCGGTCAGTACTATGGCTACACCTTC.

V gene TRBV6-6 combines with J gene TRBJ2-1; D uncertain. Germline CDR1 and CDR2: MNHNY and SVGAGI (reference sequence). Trimming left V 4 bases short and J 7 bases short, with 5 bases between. CDR3 length: 11 amino acids. The CDR3 DNA reads as TGTGCCAGCAGTTCCGGGAATGAGCAGTTCTTC. Protein product: CASSSGNEQFF.

The CDR3 protein is CASSLAVGNEQFF. DNA of the CDR3: TGTGCCAGCAGCTTAGCTGTTGGCAATGAGCAGTTCTTC. The chain carries TRBV7-2 and TRBJ2-1, with D hard to call. V was cut by 0 bases and J by 6 bases, with 6 bases left in between. CDR1 SGHTA and CDR2 FQGNSA come from the germline V gene. The CDR3 contains 13 residues.

The chain couples TRBV11-3 to TRBJ2-7, with D uncertain. The V and J ends lost 5 bases and 2 bases respectively, with 22 bases between them. Germline V CDR1 and CDR2: SGHNT, YENEEA. This CDR3 comprises 17 residues. The CDR3 nucleotides are TGTGCCAGCAGCCCCAGCCACTCGGTCGGGCGCACCTACGAGCAGTACTTC. As protein: CASSPSHSVGRTYEQYF.

This clone is medium-sized in the sample. The chain has TRBV19 and TRBJ2-1, with 9 nucleotides matching TRBD1. Germline CDR1 LNHDA, CDR2 SQIVND (reference sequence). The CDR3 is 16 residues long. The trim removed 3 bases at V and 6 bases at J, leaving 9 bases unmatched. The CDR3 protein is CASSIGTGRVGNEQFF. CDR3 nucleotides: TGTGCCAGTAGTATCGGGACAGGGAGAGTTGGCAATGAGCAGTTCTTC.

This clone was seen more than once but under ten times. Germline is not matched at one junction end, which may reflect a read error. The rearrangement joins TRBV7-7 to TRBJ2-7; 7 positions agree with TRBD1. The CDR3 is made up of 15 amino acids. Germline CDR1 and CDR2: SSHAT and FNYEAQ (reference sequence). CDR3 sequence reads: CASSPAGGRRGEQYF. The CDR3 DNA sequence: TGTGCTAGCAGTCCGGCAGGGGGTCGGCGCGGCGAGCAGTACTTC.

The chain recombines TRBV29-1 with TRBJ2-2, with D possibly TRBD1 on 6 matching bases. This CDR3 region has 15 residues. CDR1 is SQVTM and CDR2 is ANQGSEA in the germline V gene. The germline V and J ends were trimmed by 7 bases and 1 base, with 16 bases remaining between them. In nucleotides, the CDR3 is TGCAGCGGACGACGGGACACAATGAACACCGGGGAGCTGTTTTTT. It translates to CSGRRDTMNTGELFF.

This sequence joins TRBV25-1 and TRBJ2-1, with D possibly matching TRBD2 (6 bases). V lost 3 bases, J lost 9 bases, and 15 bases lay in between. The CDR3 runs to 14 residues. Germline CDR1 reads MGHDK; CDR2 reads SYGVNS. In nucleotides, the CDR3 is TGTGCCAGCAGTGACTTTGGGGGGATGGGTGAGCAGTTCTTC. Protein product: CASSDFGGMGEQFF.

This CDR3 is CSVSQENTEAFF. CDR3 DNA sequence: TGCAGCGTTTCCCAGGAGAACACTGAAGCTTTCTTT. The rearrangement links TRBV29-1 to TRBJ1-1; the D is unclear. Germline lookup yields CDR1 SQVTM and CDR2 ANQGSEA. The CDR3 is made up of 12 amino acids. Trimming took 5 bases from V and 1 from J, leaving 8 bases between them.

The CDR3 DNA is TGCAGCGTTGAAGTACGGGCCCCGAGGTTCTATGGCTACACCTTC. This codes for CSVEVRAPRFYGYTF. The chain recombines TRBV29-1 with TRBJ1-2; D is unclear. Trimming stripped 1 base from V and 4 bases from J, with 16 bases between. Germline loops: CDR1 SQVTM, CDR2 ANQGSEA. CDR3 length: 15 amino acids.

This chain uses TRBV19 with TRBJ1-5; D possibly corresponds to TRBD1 (6 bases). Germline assignment: CDR1 LNHDA and CDR2 SQIVND (reference sequence). Trimming left V 3 bases short and J 2 bases short, with 8 bases between. The CDR3 extends over 14 amino acids. For the CDR3, the DNA is TGTGCCAGTAGTATCAACAGGGGCAATCAGCCCCAGCATTTT. Translating it yields CASSINRGNQPQHF. The full variable domain, with the rest looked up from reference TRBV19 and TRBJ1-5, is DGGITQSPKYLFRKEGQNVTLSCEQNLNHDAMYWYRQDPGQGLRLIYYSQIVNDFQKGDIAEGYSVSREKKESFPLTVTSAQKNPTAFYLCASSINRGNQPQHFGDGTRLSIL.

Points on this clone: A junction boundary mismatches the germline segment, possibly from a read error. The gene calls are TRBV6-5 and TRBJ2-1, with D perhaps TRBD1 (7 bases). The CDR3 contains 14 residues. Germline CDR1 and CDR2: MNHEY and SVGAGI. The CDR3 here is CASRRDSSHNEQFF. The CDR3, as DNA: TGTGCCAGCAGGCGGGACAGCTCCCACAATGAGCAGTTCTTC.

The chain joins TRBV2 to TRBJ2-2; 8 bases fit TRBD2. Germline CDR1 is SNHLY and CDR2 is FYNNEI. After removal of 8 bases from V and 0 bases from J, the junction contained 2 bases not matched to a gene. The CDR3 is made up of 14 amino acids. The CDR3 DNA is TGTGCCAGCCGCGGGGGGCCGAACACCGGGGAGCTGTTTTTT. Amino acids: CASRGGPNTGELFF.

The chain carries TRBV25-1 and TRBJ2-2; unclear D gene. V lost 1 base and J 0 bases, leaving 6 bases between the germline ends. The CDR3 is 15 amino acids. The germline gives CDR1 MGHDK, CDR2 SYGVNS. The CDR3 DNA reads as TGTGCCAGCAGTGAATCCTTGTCGAACACCGGGGAGCTGTTTTTT. As protein: CASSESLSNTGELFF.

In this sample, this clone turned up a few times. V usage is TRBV25-1 and J usage is TRBJ1-1, with D possibly matching TRBD1 (5 bases). The ends were cut back, 8 bases at V and 6 bases at J, with 19 bases in the middle. Germline CDR1 MGHDK, CDR2 SYGVNS. CDR3 length equals 14 residues. Here the CDR3 DNA reads TGTGCCAGCGGGAAAGGGGCGATGGGGGCTGAAGCTTTCTTT. Translating it yields CASGKGAMGAEAFF.

V is TRBV5-1 and J is TRBJ2-7, with a possible D match to TRBD2 (6 bases). Germline assignment: CDR1 SGHRS and CDR2 YFSETQ. The CDR3 covers 15 residues. With 4 bases removed from V and 0 bases from J, the gap between germline ends came to 14 bases. CDR3 sequence: CASSPTAGSSYEQYF. The DNA for the CDR3 is TGCGCCAGCAGCCCAACGGCGGGGAGCTCCTACGAGCAGTACTTC.

This chain connects TRBV2 to TRBJ1-4; 7 bases fit TRBD1. Germline values: CDR1 SNHLY, CDR2 FYNNEI. This CDR3 is 14 amino acids long. With V trimmed by 6 bases and J by 7 bases, 8 bases remained unmatched. DNA of the CDR3: TGTGCCAGCAGCAAACAGGGGATGGGTGAAAAACTGTTTTTT. It specifies CASSKQGMGEKLFF.

The V and J genes are TRBV9 and TRBJ2-3, with D tentatively TRBD1 or TRBD2 (5 bases each). Trimming shortened V by 1 base and J by 9 bases, and 15 bases separated the two germline ends. Looked up from germline, CDR1 is SGDLS and CDR2 is YYNGEE. This CDR3 is 14 amino acids long. For the CDR3, the DNA is TGTGCCAGCAGCGTATACAGGAGCACGGGAACGCAGTATTTT. This sequence encodes CASSVYRSTGTQYF.

This clone has just a few counts. The V call is TRBV6-1, the J call TRBJ2-1; 7 positions match TRBD1. The germline gives CDR1 MNHNS, CDR2 SASEGT. The CDR3 extends over 15 amino acids. J lost 4 bases, V lost 5 bases, and 8 bases had no gene match. CDR3 protein: CASSFRQGGYNEQFF. CDR3 nucleotide sequence: TGTGCCAGCAGTTTCCGACAGGGTGGGTACAATGAGCAGTTCTTC.

This clone was found a few times. This specimen includes other DNA sequences encoding the same CDR3. In DNA, the CDR3 is TGTGCCAGCAGTTACTTGGGCGAAACTGAAGCTTTCTTT. The encoded protein is CASSYLGETEAFF. J is TRBJ1-1 and V is TRBV6-5; D gene unclear. Per the germline V gene, CDR1 is MNHEY and CDR2 is SVGAGI. CDR3 length: 13 residues. The V and J ends lost 1 base and 5 bases respectively, with 8 bases between them.

The rearrangement joins TRBV5-1 to TRBJ2-2; TRBD1 matches 9 bases. Germline CDR1 reads SGHRS; CDR2 reads YFSETQ. The CDR3 consists of 15 residues. The V and J ends lost 0 bases and 7 bases, in that order; junction bases with no gene match: 4. In DNA, the CDR3 is TGCGCCAGCAGCTTGGACAGGGGGCGCGGCGGGGAGCTGTTTTTT. Amino acid sequence: CASSLDRGRGGELFF.

The V call is TRBV4-1, the J call TRBJ1-1; TRBD1 aligns across 12 bases. The J segment lost 10 bases and the V segment lost 1 base, leaving 4 bases of the junction unmatched. CDR1 is MGHRA and CDR2 is YSYEKL in the germline V gene. The length of the CDR3 is 14 residues. This CDR3 reads CASSQVGTGGPAFF. CDR3 sequence (DNA): TGCGCCAGCAGCCAAGTAGGGACAGGGGGCCCAGCTTTCTTT.

The chain joins TRBV5-4 to TRBJ1-2; D is uncertain. Germline CDR1 and CDR2: SGHNT and YYREEE (reference sequence). There are 12 residues in the CDR3. The V gene lost 4 bases and the J gene lost 4 bases, with 8 bases spanning the gap. The CDR3 bases are TGTGCCAGCAGCCAATCGGCCTATGGCTACACCTTC. Translated, it gives CASSQSAYGYTF.